This TCR beta chain was retrieved from a study of patients and donors after allogeneic stem cell transplantation. This CDR3 comprises 14 residues. Germline CDR1 is SGHTA and CDR2 is FQGNSA. The junction had 7 bases not matched to a gene; V was cut back by 5 bases and J by 7 bases. Each CDR3 protein gets one entry after TCRdb re-called the RT-PCR reads with MiXCR. This sample has 920,000 or so distinct CDR3 sequences, with roughly 18% found just once. The receptor comes from a human donor who was either an allogeneic HSCT recipient or a stem cell or donor lymphocyte infusion donor (not recorded which). It is not recorded whose cells these are; they may come from a transplant donor. Source material: blood, either unsorted or a sorted T cell fraction (not recorded which). V is TRBV7-2 and J is TRBJ1-4; 7 bases align to TRBD1. DNA of the CDR3: TGTGCCAGCAGCGCGGACAGGTTCAGTGAAAAACTGTTTTTT. Protein: CASSADRFSEKLFF.